This T cell receptor (beta chain) was obtained from a study of OX40 agonist ivuxolimab in advanced cancers. Study-wide context: The patients received agonistic anti-OX40 (CD134) antibody ivuxolimab. Two patients with cutaneous melanoma and one with hepatocellular carcinoma, three in total, showed partial responses. Study results and limitations: More expanded clones were seen, on average, in CD8+ T cells than in CD4+. Some nonresponders likewise displayed low normalized T-cell clonal expansion.

This clone was seen only once. Its matching antigen is unknown. Here immunoSEQ multiplex PCR was the method, and the copy in TCRdb shows in-frame clones only, minus some. Counted here are about 85,000 clones, about 86% occurring once; the ten biggest clones make up 6.6%. Sequenced here: CD4+ or CD8+ T cells sorted from blood, sampled in a trial of the OX40 agonist ivuxolimab. The TCR sequence derives from an adult with an advanced solid tumor such as melanoma, head and neck, liver or kidney cancer.

The CDR3 region is CASSASGLAGGEQFF. For the CDR3, the DNA is TGTGCCAGCAGCGCCTCGGGACTAGCGGGCGGAGAGCAGTTCTTC. The V gene is TRBV7-2, the J gene TRBJ2-1; 12 nucleotides match TRBD2. The V gene's germline CDR1 is SGHTA and CDR2 FQGNSA. The CDR3 is 15 amino acids. The V segment lost 5 bases and the J segment 10 bases; nucleotides outside the gene matches: 9.